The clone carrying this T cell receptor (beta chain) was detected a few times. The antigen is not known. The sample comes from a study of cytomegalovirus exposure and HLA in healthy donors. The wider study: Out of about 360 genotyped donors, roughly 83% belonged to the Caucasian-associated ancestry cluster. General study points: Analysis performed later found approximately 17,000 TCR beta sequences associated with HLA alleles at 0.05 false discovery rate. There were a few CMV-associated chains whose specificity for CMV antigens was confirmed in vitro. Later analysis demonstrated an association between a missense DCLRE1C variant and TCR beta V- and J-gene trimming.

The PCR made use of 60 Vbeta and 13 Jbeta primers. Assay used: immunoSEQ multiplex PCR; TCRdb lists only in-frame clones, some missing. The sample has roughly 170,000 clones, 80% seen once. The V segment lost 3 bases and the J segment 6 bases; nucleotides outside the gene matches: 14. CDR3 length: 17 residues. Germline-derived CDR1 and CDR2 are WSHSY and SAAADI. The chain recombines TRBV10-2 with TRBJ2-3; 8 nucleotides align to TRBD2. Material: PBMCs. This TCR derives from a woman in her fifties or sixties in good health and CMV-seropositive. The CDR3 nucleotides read TGCGCCAGCAGTGAAACCCCGAGTAGCGGGGTAGCGGATACGCAGTATTTT. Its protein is CASSETPSSGVADTQYF.